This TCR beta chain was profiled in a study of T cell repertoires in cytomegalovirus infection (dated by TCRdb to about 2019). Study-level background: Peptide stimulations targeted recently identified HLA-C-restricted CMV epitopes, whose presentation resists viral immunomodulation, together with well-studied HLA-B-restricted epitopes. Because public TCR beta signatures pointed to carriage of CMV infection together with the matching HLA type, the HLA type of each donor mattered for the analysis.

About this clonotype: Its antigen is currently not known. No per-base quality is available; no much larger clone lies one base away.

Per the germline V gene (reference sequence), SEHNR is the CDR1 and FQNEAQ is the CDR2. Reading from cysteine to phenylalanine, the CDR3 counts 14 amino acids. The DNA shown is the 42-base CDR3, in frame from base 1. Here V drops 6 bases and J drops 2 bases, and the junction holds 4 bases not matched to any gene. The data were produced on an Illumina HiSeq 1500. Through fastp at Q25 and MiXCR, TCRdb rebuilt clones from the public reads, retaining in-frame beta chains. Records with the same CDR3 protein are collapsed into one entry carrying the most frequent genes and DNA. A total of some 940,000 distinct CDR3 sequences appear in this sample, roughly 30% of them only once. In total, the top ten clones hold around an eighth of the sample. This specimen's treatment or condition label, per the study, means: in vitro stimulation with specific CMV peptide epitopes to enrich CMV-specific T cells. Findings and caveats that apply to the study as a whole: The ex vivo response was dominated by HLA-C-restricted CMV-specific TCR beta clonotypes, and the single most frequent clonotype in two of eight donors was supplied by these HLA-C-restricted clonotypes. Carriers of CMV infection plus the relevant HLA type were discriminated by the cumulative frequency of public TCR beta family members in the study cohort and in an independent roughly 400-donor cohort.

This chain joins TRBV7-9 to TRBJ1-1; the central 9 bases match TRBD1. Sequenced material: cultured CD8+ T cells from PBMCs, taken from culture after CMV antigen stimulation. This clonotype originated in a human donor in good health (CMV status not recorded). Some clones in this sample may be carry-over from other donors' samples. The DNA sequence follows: TGTGCCAGCAGAACGGGACAGGGTAACACTGAAGCTTTCTTT. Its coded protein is CASRTGQGNTEAFF. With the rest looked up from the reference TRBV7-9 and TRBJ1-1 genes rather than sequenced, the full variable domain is DTGVSQNPRHKITKRGQNVTFRCDPISEHNRLYWYRQTLGQGPEFLTYFQNEAQLEKSRLLSDRFSAERPKGSFSTLEIQRTEQGDSAMYLCASRTGQGNTEAFFGQGTRLTVV.